This TCR beta chain was captured in a study of blood T cell repertoires in COVID-19. Overall study: The United States, Italy and Spain supplied acute and convalescent COVID-19 samples. T cells, B-cell-depleted T cells, or PBMCs provided the cDNA or gDNA that served as material.

Germline values: CDR1 MNHEY, CDR2 SMNVEV (reference sequence). The CDR3 consists of 13 residues. J was trimmed by 6 bases and V by 7 bases; bases with no gene match: 2. In the original processing: Estimation of nucleated cell counts was performed using reference gene primer amplification. Sequencing used immunoSEQ multiplex PCR; TCRdb keeps in-frame clones, though not all of them. V, J and clone size are those of that table, while D and trimming were read from the DNA. The sample lists nearly 200,000 clones, around four fifths seen once, with about a fifth in the top ten. The rearrangement uses TRBV27 and TRBJ2-1; TRBD2 aligns across 11 bases. The sequence was obtained from a human donor in a cohort sampled during active COVID-19. The sequenced material came from peripheral blood. CDR3 DNA: TGTGCCAGCAATAGCGGGAGGGCCAATGAGCAGTTCTTC. The encoded protein is CASNSGRANEQFF.